This TCR beta chain was recorded in a study of human T cells and chemical hapten exposure. The overall study: On approximately 2 cm by approximately 2 cm of upper inner arm skin, sensitization was performed with 2% DPC.

Time point indicated: patch test 3, about 24 weeks after DPC sensitization. This sample's treatment: therapeutic diphenylcyclopropenone sensitization with weekly scalp DPC. Blood draws came before every patch-test application. Study-wide results and limits: TCRs whose frequency exceeded 1 in 1000 remained the same following DPC sensitization.

Trimming cost V 8 bases and J 3 bases, with 14 bases left between them. Germline V gene data show CDR1 as MNHEY and CDR2 as SMNVEV (reference sequence). CDR3 length: 13 amino acids. This clonotype came up a few times. What it recognizes is unknown. Each CDR3 protein is one row after TCRdb ran MiXCR on the RACE reads. The table shows approximately 90,000 distinct CDR3 sequences, with roughly 27% occurring only once. The chain combines TRBV27 with TRBJ2-7; D gene ambiguous. The material sequenced was whole blood, taken in connection with sensitization to the hapten diphenylcyclopropenone (DPC). The TCR originated in a man aged 40-49 years with alopecia areata. Some clones in this sample may be carry-over from other donors' samples. This chain's CDR3 is CASPDRWVYEQYF. CDR3 DNA sequence: TGTGCCAGCCCTGATCGATGGGTCTACGAGCAGTACTTC.